The sequence of this TCR beta chain was determined in a study of T-cell reconstitution after alpha-beta-depleted transplantation in children. Per the germline V gene, CDR1 is SEHNR and CDR2 is FQNEAQ (reference sequence). V lost 1 base and J lost 15, with 16 bases in between. The CDR3 contains 13 residues. This clonotype was seen at least ten times. The antigen is undetermined. Whole-study results and caveats: High day-60 TCRbeta diversity in some patients came from surviving recipient T cells and thymic progenitors. At the one-year point after transplant, T-cell counts and TCRbeta diversity were found to come mostly from T cells that had been newly produced. Alpha-beta T cells present about two months after transplant were reported to originate from several hundred expanded graft clones.

TCRbeta library preparation incorporated unique molecular identifiers. MiXCR was run by TCRdb on the PCR reads, yielding one entry per CDR3 protein. Among about 110,000 distinct CDR3 sequences listed, approximately 10% were seen once. V gene TRBV7-9 combines with J gene TRBJ2-1, with D unresolved. Specimen: PBMCs, collected before TCRalphabeta/CD19-depleted stem cell transplant. The sequence was obtained from a boy between 2 and 15 years old with acute lymphoblastic leukemia, due to receive a stem cell transplant. The chain's CDR3 is CASSLGAGREPFF. The CDR3 bases are TGTGCCAGCAGCTTAGGGGCCGGTAGAGAACCGTTCTTC.